The entry below describes one TCR beta chain. The antigen is undetermined. This entry is derived from a study of memory CD4+ T cells and cytomegalovirus serostatus. Study-wide background: This sample comes from healthy Belgian adults, under 10 CMV seropositive, 24 seronegative. Broader study findings: The CMV-associated TCR signature appears largely within the CD4+ memory repertoire. Of 150 to 200 reported CMV TCRbeta sequences, around 62 were found in memory CD4+ repertoires.

CDR3 length: 16 amino acids. Germline assignment: CDR1 SGDLS and CDR2 YYNGEE. V lost 2 bases to trimming and J lost 3 bases; unmatched junction nucleotides: 8. Profiling relied on immunoSEQ multiplex PCR, and the TCRdb table lists in-frame clones only, not all of them. This sample has about 56,000 clones, with roughly 80% found just once. Single viable CD3+CD4+CD8-CD45RO+ cells were sorted as the memory CD4+ T cells. Serostatus was set by detecting CMV pp150, pp28, p38, p52 IgG. V usage is TRBV9 and J usage is TRBJ2-5; 9 bases map to TRBD2. The sequenced sample consisted of memory CD4+ T cells from blood. The receptor was derived from an adult in good health and CMV-seronegative. In DNA, the CDR3 is TGTGCCAGCAGCGTTAGTAGCGGGGGCTCGGAAGAGACCCAGTACTTC. Translating gives CASSVSSGGSEETQYF. The whole variable domain, filled in from reference TRBV9 and TRBJ2-5, reads DSGVTQTPKHLITATGQRVTLRCSPRSGDLSVYWYQQSLDQGLQFLIQYYNGEERAKGNILERFSAQQFPDLHSELNLSSLELGDSALYFCASSVSSGGSEETQYFGPGTRLLVL.